The 10 T cell receptor beta chains in this list originate from one sample, sequenced in a study of regulatory T cells in long-lasting Graves disease. Library construction for TCR beta used iRepertoire HTBI primers and Arm-PCR of CDR3 regions. TCRdb independently ran MiXCR on the multiplex PCR reads; one entry per CDR3 protein. The profile shows hundreds of thousands of distinct CDR3 sequences, roughly 15% of them singletons. Sample time point: newly diagnosed GD, antithyroid drugs for less than 3 months. Researchers made the TCR library from RNA that was extracted from PBMCs. These data were also reused for a study on T cells in Graves' hyperthyroidism and ophthalmopathy.

The material was peripheral blood mononuclear cells (PBMCs), obtained at new diagnosis, from a patient treated with antithyroid drugs. Every receptor here comes from a woman aged 35 to 59 with Graves disease.

The rearrangement links TRBV13 to TRBJ1-1; D is possibly TRBD1 (6 bases). The CDR3 loop spans 16 amino acids. The V gene's germline CDR1 is PRHDT and CDR2 FYEKMQ (reference sequence). V gave up 3 bases and J gave up 0 bases, with 14 bases separating them. Written as DNA, the CDR3 is TGTGCCAGCAGCTTTGGGGGCACCGGAGTGAACACTGAAGCTTTCTTT. It specifies CASSFGGTGVNTEAFF.

This clonotype was seen many times. The chain employs TRBV7-3 and TRBJ2-2, with 15 nucleotides matching TRBD2. The CDR3 is 18 amino acids. V lost 5 bases, J lost 2 bases, and 6 bases stayed unmatched. Germline values: CDR1 SGHTA, CDR2 FQGTGA. The CDR3 sequence: CASSAWTSGRENTGELFF. In nucleotides, the CDR3 is TGTGCCAGCAGCGCCTGGACTAGCGGGAGGGAAAACACCGGGGAGCTGTTTTTT.

V is TRBV3-1 and J is TRBJ1-2; no clear D gene. Trimming took off 2 bases at V and 7 bases at J, with 11 bases between the two ends. The CDR3 contains 13 residues. Germline loops: CDR1 LGHDT, CDR2 YNNKEL (reference sequence). This chain's CDR3 is CASSQLEIGGYTF. The CDR3, as DNA: TGTGCCAGCAGCCAATTAGAAATCGGTGGCTACACCTTC.

This chain links TRBV5-4 with TRBJ1-2, with D uncertain. Trimming took off 3 bases at V and 1 base at J, with 10 bases between the two ends. The CDR3 runs 14 residues. Per germline, CDR1 SGHNT and CDR2 YYREEE (reference sequence). This chain's CDR3 is CASSSGLGNYGYTF. CDR3 sequence (DNA): TGTGCCAGCAGCTCGGGCCTGGGTAACTATGGCTACACCTTC.

In its sample, this clonotype was seen many times. This rearrangement joins TRBV12-3 or TRBV12-4 to TRBJ1-2, with a possible D match to TRBD1 (6 bases). Trimming took 10 bases from V and 8 from J, leaving 14 bases between them. This CDR3 has 11 residues. This chain's CDR3 is CAIPGAEGYTF. CDR3 bases: TGTGCCATCCCGGGGGCGGAAGGCTACACCTTC.

This clonotype has ten or more counts. J is TRBJ1-1 and V is TRBV10-3; D ambiguous. V was shortened by 3 bases and J by 2 bases, with 13 bases between the two germline ends. Germline CDR1 reads ENHRY; CDR2 reads SYGVKD. This CDR3 is 15 amino acids long. Here the CDR3 DNA reads TGTGCCATCAGTGACCGGAGGAGCCCCAACACTGAAGCTTTCTTT. Translation: CAISDRRSPNTEAFF.

This clonotype has a handful of counts. V and J are TRBV13 and TRBJ2-7, with 8 bases lining up with TRBD1. The trim removed 5 bases at V and 5 bases at J, leaving 5 bases unmatched. The germline V gene encodes CDR1 PRHDT and CDR2 FYEKMQ (reference sequence). This CDR3 spans 13 amino acids. CDR3 bases: TGTGCCAGCAGCCGACAGGGGTCCAACGAGCAGTACTTC. It is translated as CASSRQGSNEQYF.

This clonotype was counted between two and nine times. The chain employs TRBV18 and TRBJ1-3; weak D call: TRBD1 (6 bases). The CDR3 has 17 amino acids. With 2 bases removed from V and 3 bases from J, the gap between germline ends came to 17 bases. The germline V gene encodes CDR1 KGHSH and CDR2 LQKENI. This CDR3 is CASSPFPGRGHGNTIYF. In DNA form, the CDR3 reads TGTGCCAGCTCACCATTTCCTGGCAGGGGTCATGGAAACACCATATATTTT.

This clonotype was seen ten or more times. The chain joins TRBV11-2 to TRBJ2-6; no clear D. V was clipped by 5 bases and J by 2 bases, with 10 bases between them. CDR1 SGHAT and CDR2 FQNNGV come from the germline V gene. The CDR3 has 15 amino acids. Written as DNA, the CDR3 is TGTGCCAGCAGCCTACAGAAGGCTGGGGCCAACGTCCTGACTTTC. Residues: CASSLQKAGANVLTF.

The gene calls are TRBV18 and TRBJ2-7, with 9 bases fitting TRBD1. CDR1 is KGHSH, CDR2 LQKENI, per germline. This CDR3 has 16 amino acids. V lost 4 bases and J lost 6; bases outside the gene matches: 13. CDR3 in amino acids: CASSLTQGAGALEQYF. Written as DNA, the CDR3 is TGTGCCAGCTCACTAACACAGGGGGCTGGGGCTCTCGAGCAGTACTTC. Full variable domain (remainder filled in from reference TRBV18 and TRBJ2-7): NAGVMQNPRHLVRRRGQEARLRCSPMKGHSHVYWYRQLPEEGLKFMVYLQKENIIDESGMPKERFSAEFPKEGPSILRIQQVVRGDSAAYFCASSLTQGAGALEQYFGPGTRLTVT.